The rows below give T cell receptor beta chains drawn from one sample of a study of cytomegalovirus exposure and HLA in healthy donors. Using immunoSEQ multiplex PCR, the repertoire was profiled, and TCRdb retains in-frame clones only, with some absent. The sample has around 100,000 clones, less than 80% seen once. Input material: PBMCs. The source of these receptors is a middle-aged woman in good health and CMV-seropositive. Both conserved end residues are part of each CDR3. Each record gives: CDR3 DNA, CDR3 protein, clone size, V gene, D gene, J gene. The D gene is left open where the match is weak. Expanded clones are given a class, and other clones once, few, many or no size at all.

DNA: TGTGCCAGCAGTCTCTCGGGGGGAGAAACTGAAGCTTTCTTT; CDR3: CASSLSGGETEAFF; size: -; V: TRBV2; D: -; J: TRBJ1-1
DNA: TGTGCCAGCAGCTTAGGGCTAGCCGCGGGGGGTGAGCAGTTCTTC; CDR3: CASSLGLAAGGEQFF; size: -; V: TRBV11-2; D: TRBD2; J: TRBJ2-1
DNA: TGTGCCAGTAGTGTGACTAGCACCGGGGAGCTGTTTTTT; CDR3: CASSVTSTGELFF; size: -; V: TRBV19; D: -; J: TRBJ2-2
DNA: TGTGCCAGCAGTCGGAGGACTAGCGGGTCCTACGAGCAGTACTTC; CDR3: CASSRRTSGSYEQYF; size: -; V: TRBV27; D: TRBD2; J: TRBJ2-7
DNA: TGTGCCAGTAGTATAGCCACGACAGGGGTGGGGGGCCAAGAGACCCAGTACTTC; CDR3: CASSIATTGVGGQETQYF; size: -; V: TRBV19; D: TRBD1; J: TRBJ2-5
DNA: TGTGCCAGCAGTCCCCACCCGGGGGTTTTCGCCTACAATGAGCAGTTCTTC; CDR3: CASSPHPGVFAYNEQFF; size: -; V: TRBV28; D: -; J: TRBJ2-1
DNA: TGCGCCAGCAGCCAAGATAGATCGGGAGCAGAGACCCAGTACTTC; CDR3: CASSQDRSGAETQYF; size: -; V: TRBV4-1; D: -; J: TRBJ2-5
DNA: TGTGCCAGCACCCCGGCTTCGGGGACAGGGGCCTTCTACGAGCAGTACTTC; CDR3: CASTPASGTGAFYEQYF; size: -; V: TRBV7-6; D: TRBD1; J: TRBJ2-7
DNA: TGTGCCAGCAGACGGACAGGGGGATTGGATGGCTACACCTTC; CDR3: CASRRTGGLDGYTF; size: -; V: TRBV2; D: TRBD1; J: TRBJ1-2
DNA: TGTGCCAGCAGCGTCGGAGCGGGAGGGAGTGACAATGAGCAGTTCTTC; CDR3: CASSVGAGGSDNEQFF; size: -; V: TRBV7-9; D: TRBD2; J: TRBJ2-1
DNA: TGTGCCTGGAGTATTAGCGGGAGGTCCAATGAGCAGTTCTTC; CDR3: CAWSISGRSNEQFF; size: -; V: TRBV30; D: TRBD2; J: TRBJ2-1
DNA: TGCGCCAGCAGCGACTTTAATACGCAGTATTTT; CDR3: CASSDFNTQYF; size: -; V: TRBV5-1; D: -; J: TRBJ2-3
DNA: TGTGCCAGCAGCTTAGGGCCGACTAATGAAAAACTGTTTTTT; CDR3: CASSLGPTNEKLFF; size: -; V: TRBV11-3; D: -; J: TRBJ1-4
DNA: TGTGCCAGCAGCTTAGTACTAGCGGGTCCCGACGAGCAGTACTTC; CDR3: CASSLVLAGPDEQYF; size: -; V: TRBV7-9; D: TRBD2; J: TRBJ2-7
DNA: TGTGCCAGCAGTGAAACAGGGGCGTGGATGAACACTGAAGCTTTCTTT; CDR3: CASSETGAWMNTEAFF; size: -; V: TRBV6-1; D: TRBD1; J: TRBJ1-1
DNA: TGTGCCAGCACCGGACTAGCGGGAGGCTACGAGCAGTACTTC; CDR3: CASTGLAGGYEQYF; size: -; V: TRBV6-6; D: TRBD2; J: TRBJ2-7
DNA: TGTGCCAGCACCAGACAGGGGAATCAGCCCCAGCATTTT; CDR3: CASTRQGNQPQHF; size: -; V: TRBV5-6; D: TRBD1; J: TRBJ1-5
DNA: TGTGCCAGCGGCCTCTCAGGGGTTGAGACTGAAGCTTTCTTT; CDR3: CASGLSGVETEAFF; size: -; V: TRBV7-9; D: -; J: TRBJ1-1
DNA: TGTGCCAGCAGTCCCGACAGGGGGGGATACGAGCAGTACTTC; CDR3: CASSPDRGGYEQYF; size: -; V: TRBV27; D: TRBD1; J: TRBJ2-7
DNA: TGTGCCAGCCGGGGGAGGGGGTCCTCGCAGTATTTT; CDR3: CASRGRGSSQYF; size: -; V: TRBV27; D: -; J: TRBJ2-3
DNA: TGTGCCAGCAGTTTATCGGCCCCCCCCCGTCAAACTGAAGCTTTCTTT; CDR3: CASSLSAPPRQTEAFF; size: -; V: TRBV27; D: -; J: TRBJ1-1
DNA: TGTGCCATCAGTGAGTCAATCGGGACAGCCTACGAGCAGTACTTC; CDR3: CAISESIGTAYEQYF; size: once; V: TRBV10-3; D: TRBD1; J: TRBJ2-7
DNA: TGTGCCAGCAGTGAAGCTTGGAGGAACACCGGGGAGCTGTTTTTT; CDR3: CASSEAWRNTGELFF; size: -; V: TRBV6-1; D: -; J: TRBJ2-2
DNA: TGTGCCAGCAAACCCTCACCACCGGCAGATACGCAGTATTTT; CDR3: CASKPSPPADTQYF; size: -; V: TRBV28; D: -; J: TRBJ2-3
DNA: TGTGCCAGCCAGGGCTACCGGGCCTCGAGAGGGGAGCTGTTTTTT; CDR3: CASQGYRASRGELFF; size: -; V: TRBV5-6; D: -; J: TRBJ2-2
DNA: TGTGCCAGAAGCTTTACTAGCGGCCGCTACAATGAGCAGTTCTTC; CDR3: CARSFTSGRYNEQFF; size: -; V: TRBV5-3; D: TRBD2; J: TRBJ2-1
DNA: TGTGCCAGCAGCTCCTCCGGACTAGCGGGAGGGCCAAACTACGAGCAGTACTTC; CDR3: CASSSSGLAGGPNYEQYF; size: -; V: TRBV7-9; D: TRBD2; J: TRBJ2-7